The rows below give T cell receptor beta chains drawn from one sample of a study of T cell repertoires in aging, cancer and after chemotherapy. TCRdb re-derived calls from the multiplex PCR reads in MiXCR, one entry per CDR3 protein. Altogether around 1,700 distinct CDR3 sequences are present, around 43% being singletons, with the ten largest covering more than 30%. Sequenced material: blood. These receptors came from a human donor with a solid tumor. The CDR3 runs from the conserved cysteine through the conserved F or W. A D gene is named only where the DNA matches it firmly. Some rows mark clone size as missing; the rest say once, few, many or name a class of expanded clone.

TRBV30	.	TRBJ2-5	few	TGTGCCTGGTCCCGGTTTGGAGAGACCCAGTACTTC	CAWSRFGETQYF
TRBV27	TRBD2	TRBJ2-1	.	TGTGCCAGCAGTACCGGGACTAGCGGGAGCTACAATGAGCAGTTCTTC	CASSTGTSGSYNEQFF
TRBV5-1	TRBD1	TRBJ2-6	.	TGTGCCAGCAGCTTTCAGGGGGCCGGGGCCAACGTCCTGACTTTC	CASSFQGAGANVLTF
TRBV6-1	.	TRBJ1-2	.	TGTGCCAGCAGTGAATATCCCTCTGGCTACACCTTC	CASSEYPSGYTF
TRBV6-5	TRBD1	TRBJ1-5	.	TGTGCCAGCAGTAGACAGGGTGGGGATCAGCCCCAGCATTTT	CASSRQGGDQPQHF
TRBV7-9	TRBD1	TRBJ1-2	once	TGTGCCAGCAGCTTGGGAGGACAGGGGAAGATGAGCTATGGCTACACCTTC	CASSLGGQGKMSYGYTF
TRBV19	.	TRBJ1-1	few	TGTGCCAGTAGTACCGGGACTCGGAACACTGAAGCTTTCTTT	CASSTGTRNTEAFF
TRBV6-5	TRBD1	TRBJ1-5	few	TGTGCCAGCACCCCGACAGGGGGAAGCAATCAGCCCCAGCATTTT	CASTPTGGSNQPQHF
TRBV20-1	TRBD1	TRBJ2-2	.	TGCAGTGCTAGAGATCGGGACAGGGTACCCGGGGAGCTGTTTTTT	CSARDRDRVPGELFF
TRBV7-6	TRBD2	TRBJ2-3	.	TGTGCCAGCAGCTCCCGGGGGGGTAAGGATACGCAGTATTTT	CASSSRGGKDTQYF
TRBV19	.	TRBJ2-3	.	TGTGCCAGTAGTCTACAGAGCACAGATACGCAGTATTTT	CASSLQSTDTQYF
TRBV20-1	TRBD2	TRBJ2-3	.	TGCAGTGCTACTAGAGGACTAGCGGTGGGTGGGGATACGCAGTATTTT	CSATRGLAVGGDTQYF
TRBV19	.	TRBJ1-3	.	TGTGCCAGTAGTATTCCTCGAGCAGGGAGTGGAAACACCATGTATTTT	CASSIPRAGSGNTMYF
TRBV7-3	TRBD2	TRBJ2-1	few	TGTGCCAGCAGCTCCATAGCGGGAGAGTCCTACAATGAGCAGTTCTTC	CASSSIAGESYNEQFF
TRBV15	.	TRBJ1-5	.	TGTGCCACCAGTGTACCTAGGGCGGGTCAGCCCCAGCATTTT	CATSVPRAGQPQHF
TRBV11-3	.	TRBJ1-1	.	TGTGCCAGCAGCTTGGGACTTGAAGCTTTCTTT	CASSLGLEAFF
TRBV5-4	TRBD2	TRBJ2-1	.	TGTTCCAGCAGTCCGGGACTAGCGGGGGGCAGTAGCTCCTACAATGAGCAGTTCTTC	CSSSPGLAGGSSSYNEQFF
TRBV5-1	.	TRBJ2-6	.	TGCGCCAGCAGCTCCCATCCCGGTACTGGGGCCAACGTCCTGACTTTC	CASSSHPGTGANVLTF
TRBV6-4	.	TRBJ1-1	.	TGTGCCAGCAGGGGTACGAACACTGAAGCTTTCTTT	CASRGTNTEAFF
TRBV20-1	TRBD1	TRBJ1-2	few	TGCGGGCCGAGGGGGCAATATGGCTACACCTTC	CGPRGQYGYTF
TRBV28	.	TRBJ1-1	.	TGTGCCAGCCGGGAGAACACTGAAGCTTTCTTT	CASRENTEAFF
TRBV11-3	TRBD2	TRBJ2-7	large	TGTGCTAGCGGGACGACCTACGAGCAGTACTTC	CASGTTYEQYF
TRBV20-1	.	TRBJ2-1	.	TGCAGTGCTAGTAAGCATCAGGGGCGGCTCTCCTACAATGAGCAGTTCTTC	CSASKHQGRLSYNEQFF
TRBV28	.	TRBJ1-1	few	TGTGCCAGCAGTTTAGGACGGGACACTGAAGCTTTCTTT	CASSLGRDTEAFF
TRBV30	.	TRBJ1-1	large	TGTGCCTGGATTAGGGCCACTGAAGCTTTCTTT	CAWIRATEAFF
TRBV20-1	TRBD2	TRBJ2-7	few	TGCAGTGCTAGCGGGAGGGAGGATATCCACGAGCAGTACTTC	CSASGREDIHEQYF
TRBV11-3	TRBD1	TRBJ1-4	.	TGTGCCAGCAGCCCCAGGACAGGGATACTGTTTTTT	CASSPRTGILFF
TRBV7-3	.	TRBJ2-1	.	TGTGCCAGCAGCCCCATAAGGGACCTCTCCTCCTACAATGAGCAGTTCTTC	CASSPIRDLSSYNEQFF
TRBV30	.	TRBJ1-1	.	TGTGCCTGGAATCGTTTGAACACTGAAGCTTTCTTT	CAWNRLNTEAFF
TRBV11-2	.	TRBJ2-7	few	TGTGCCAGCAGCCCTCAATACGAGCAGTACTTC	CASSPQYEQYF
TRBV7-9	TRBD1	TRBJ1-1	few	TGTGCCAGCAGCTCGAGACAGGGGGGCACTGAAGCTTTCTTT	CASSSRQGGTEAFF
TRBV29-1	TRBD1	TRBJ1-4	few	TGCAGCGCCGAAGGCGGGACAGCTGGTGAAAAACTGTTTTTT	CSAEGGTAGEKLFF
TRBV27	TRBD2	TRBJ2-7	.	TGTGCCAGCAGAGTAGCGGGCTTCCACGAGCAGTACTTC	CASRVAGFHEQYF
TRBV6-6	TRBD1	TRBJ2-7	large	TGTGCCAGCAGTTCGGACAGGGGGTACGAGCAGTACTTC	CASSSDRGYEQYF
TRBV7-2	TRBD1	TRBJ1-1	.	TGTGCCAGCAGCGCAGGACAGGGGGGGGGGACCACTGAAGCTTTCTTT	CASSAGQGGGTTEAFF
TRBV30	.	TRBJ1-2	few	TGTGCCTGGAGTCTTTTCCCGGGAATTAGGTGGGGCTACACCTTC	CAWSLFPGIRWGYTF
TRBV29-1	.	TRBJ2-5	large	TGCAGCGTTTGGGTGGGTGGAGGGGAGACCCAGTACTTC	CSVWVGGGETQYF
TRBV6-5	.	TRBJ1-4	.	TGTGCCAGCAGTTACGAGGGGCGCGATGAAAAACTGTTTTTT	CASSYEGRDEKLFF
TRBV6-6	.	TRBJ1-6	.	TGTGCCAGCATCCCCCGGGACGTCCTTTCACCCCTCCACTTT	CASIPRDVLSPLHF
TRBV7-2	.	TRBJ1-1	few	TGTGCCAGCAGCTTAGCCCTTGGACAGAAGAACACTGAAGCTTTCTTT	CASSLALGQKNTEAFF
TRBV20-1	.	TRBJ2-1	.	TGCAGTGCTAGAGATCCGGGACCTAATGAGCAGTTCTTC	CSARDPGPNEQFF
TRBV30	TRBD1	TRBJ2-1	.	TGTGCCTGGAGTGTAAGGGGGCGGTTCGCGTCCGGTGAGCAGTTCTTC	CAWSVRGRFASGEQFF
TRBV4-3	.	TRBJ2-1	.	TGCGCCAGCAGCCAAGAGACTACCTACAATGAGCAGTTCTTC	CASSQETTYNEQFF
TRBV5-6	.	TRBJ1-5	.	TGTGCCAGCAGCTTGACGAATGGTCAGCCCCAGCATTTT	CASSLTNGQPQHF
TRBV20-1	.	TRBJ2-7	.	TGCAGTGCTAACCTCCGACTCAACGAGCAGTACTTC	CSANLRLNEQYF
TRBV19	TRBD2	TRBJ2-3	.	TGTGCCAGTAGAGGGCTAGCGGGAGGAAGGGCAGATACGCAGTATTTT	CASRGLAGGRADTQYF
TRBV29-1	TRBD2	TRBJ2-5	.	TGCAGCGTTGGCCCTAGCGGCGGGGAGACCCAGTACTTC	CSVGPSGGETQYF
TRBV5-4	TRBD1	TRBJ2-7	few	TGTGCCAGCACCACCGGGACAGGGTTTAGCGAGCAGTACTTC	CASTTGTGFSEQYF
TRBV5-1	TRBD1	TRBJ2-4	.	TGCGCCAGCAGCTTGGGGAGACAGGGGCGAAACATTCAGTACTTC	CASSLGRQGRNIQYF
TRBV19	TRBD1	TRBJ1-4	.	TGTGCCAGTAGACAGGGGTGGGGTAATGAAAAACTGTTTTTT	CASRQGWGNEKLFF
TRBV7-2	.	TRBJ1-2	.	TGTGCCAGCAGCTTATCGACAGCCTTCTATGGCTACACCTTC	CASSLSTAFYGYTF
TRBV7-9	.	TRBJ1-2	.	TGTGCCAGCAGCTTACCCCTCTCCTTAGGACAGTATGGCTACACCTTC	CASSLPLSLGQYGYTF